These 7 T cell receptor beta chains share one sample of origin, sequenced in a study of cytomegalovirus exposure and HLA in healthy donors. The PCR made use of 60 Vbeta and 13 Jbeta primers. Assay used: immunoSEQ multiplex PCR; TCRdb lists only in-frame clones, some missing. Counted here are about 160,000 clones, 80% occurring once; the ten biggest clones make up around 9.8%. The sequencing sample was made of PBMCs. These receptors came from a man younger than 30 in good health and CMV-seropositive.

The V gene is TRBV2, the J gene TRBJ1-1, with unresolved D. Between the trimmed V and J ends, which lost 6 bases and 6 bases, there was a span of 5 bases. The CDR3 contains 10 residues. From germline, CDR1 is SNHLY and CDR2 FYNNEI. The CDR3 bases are TGTGCCAGCAGGGAGGCTGAAGCTTTCTTT. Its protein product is CASREAEAFF.

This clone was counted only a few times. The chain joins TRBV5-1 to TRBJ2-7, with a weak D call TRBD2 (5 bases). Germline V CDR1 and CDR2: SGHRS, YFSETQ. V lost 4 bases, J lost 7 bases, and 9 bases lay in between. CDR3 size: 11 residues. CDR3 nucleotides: TGCGCCAGCAGCACGGAGGTGGAGCAGTACTTC. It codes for CASSTEVEQYF.

The CDR3 DNA reads TGTGCCAGCAGCTTGGGGGGGACATTCGGTCAGCCCCAGCATTTT. This codes for CASSLGGTFGQPQHF. This chain joins TRBV5-6 and TRBJ1-5, with D perhaps matching TRBD1 (6 bases). Germline V lookup: CDR1 SGHDT, CDR2 YYEEEE. Deletions cut 0 bases from V and 6 bases from J, with 13 bases between. This CDR3 has 15 amino acids.

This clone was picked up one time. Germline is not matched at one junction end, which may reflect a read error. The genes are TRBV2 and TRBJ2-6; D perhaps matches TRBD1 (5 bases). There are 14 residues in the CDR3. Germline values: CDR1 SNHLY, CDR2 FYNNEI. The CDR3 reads CASNGDSGANGLTF. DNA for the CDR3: TGTGCCAGCAACGGAGACTCTGGGGCCAACGGCCTGACTTTC.

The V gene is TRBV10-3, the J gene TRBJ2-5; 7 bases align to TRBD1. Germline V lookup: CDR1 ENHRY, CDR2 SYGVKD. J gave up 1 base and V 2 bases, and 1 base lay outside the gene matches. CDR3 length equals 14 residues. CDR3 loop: CAISERDSQETQYF. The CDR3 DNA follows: TGTGCCATCAGTGAGCGGGACAGCCAAGAGACCCAGTACTTC.

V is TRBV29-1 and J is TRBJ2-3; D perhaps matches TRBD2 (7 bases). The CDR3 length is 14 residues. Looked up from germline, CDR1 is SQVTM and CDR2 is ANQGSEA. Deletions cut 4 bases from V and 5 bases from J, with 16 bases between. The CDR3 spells CSVVWGGGIDTQYF. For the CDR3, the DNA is TGCAGCGTTGTTTGGGGGGGCGGTATAGATACGCAGTATTTT.

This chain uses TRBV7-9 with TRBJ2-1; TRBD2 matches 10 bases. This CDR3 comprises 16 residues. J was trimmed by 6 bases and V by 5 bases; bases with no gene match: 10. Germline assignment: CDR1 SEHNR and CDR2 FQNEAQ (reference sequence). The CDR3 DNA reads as TGTGCCAGCAGCCCCCTGACTAGCGGGCTACTCAATGAGCAGTTCTTC. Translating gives CASSPLTSGLLNEQFF.